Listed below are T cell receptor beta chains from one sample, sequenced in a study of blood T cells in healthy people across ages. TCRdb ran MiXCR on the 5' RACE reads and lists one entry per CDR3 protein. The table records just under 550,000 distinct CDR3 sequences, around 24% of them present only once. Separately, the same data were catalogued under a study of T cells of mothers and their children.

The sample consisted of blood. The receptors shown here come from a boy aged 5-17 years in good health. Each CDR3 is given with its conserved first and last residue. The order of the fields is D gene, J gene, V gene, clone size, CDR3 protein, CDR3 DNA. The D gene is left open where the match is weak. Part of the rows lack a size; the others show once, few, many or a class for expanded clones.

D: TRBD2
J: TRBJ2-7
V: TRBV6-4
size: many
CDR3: CASSDSGGSSYEQYF
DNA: TGTGCCAGCAGTGACTCGGGGGGGAGCTCCTACGAGCAGTACTTC

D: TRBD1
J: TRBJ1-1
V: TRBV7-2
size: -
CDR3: CASSYRPGTVNTEAFF
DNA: TGTGCCAGCAGCTACCGACCCGGGACAGTGAACACTGAAGCTTTCTTT

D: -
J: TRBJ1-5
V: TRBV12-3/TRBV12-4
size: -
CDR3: CASSSRGADSNQPQHF
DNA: TGTGCCAGCAGTTCCCGGGGCGCAGATAGCAATCAGCCCCAGCATTTT

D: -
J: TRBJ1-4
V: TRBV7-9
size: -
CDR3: CASSGGTYATNEKLFF
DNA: TGTGCCAGCAGCGGGGGGACCTATGCAACTAATGAAAAACTGTTTTTT

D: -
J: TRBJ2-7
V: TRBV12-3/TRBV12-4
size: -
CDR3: CASSLVQGAGGQQYF
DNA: TGTGCCAGCAGTTTAGTCCAGGGGGCGGGAGGTCAGCAGTACTTC

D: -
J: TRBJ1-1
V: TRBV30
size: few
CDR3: CAWGSLGGRGTEAFF
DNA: TGTGCCTGGGGGTCCCTTGGGGGGCGCGGGACTGAAGCTTTCTTT

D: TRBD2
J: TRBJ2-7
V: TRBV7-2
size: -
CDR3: CASSLVHGGIYEQYF
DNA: TGTGCCAGCAGCTTAGTACACGGGGGGATCTACGAGCAGTACTTC

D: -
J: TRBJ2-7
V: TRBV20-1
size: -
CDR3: CSARWRDRYEQYF
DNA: TGCAGTGCTAGGTGGCGGGATCGGTACGAGCAGTACTTC

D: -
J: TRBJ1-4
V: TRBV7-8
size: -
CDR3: CASSLTGRVEKLFF
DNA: TGTGCCAGCAGCTTAACAGGGCGAGTTGAAAAACTGTTTTTT

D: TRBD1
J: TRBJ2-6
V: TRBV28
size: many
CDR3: CASSEMGQGPSGANVLTF
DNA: TGTGCCAGCAGTGAAATGGGACAGGGGCCCTCTGGGGCCAACGTCCTGACTTTC

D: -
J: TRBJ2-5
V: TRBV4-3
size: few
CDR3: CASSQGQRAAQTQYF
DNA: TGCGCCAGCAGCCAAGGTCAACGGGCCGCTCAGACCCAGTACTTC

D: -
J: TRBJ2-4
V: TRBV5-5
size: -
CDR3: CASSLGELAKNIQYF
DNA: TGTGCCAGCAGCCTGGGCGAGCTAGCCAAAAACATTCAGTACTTC

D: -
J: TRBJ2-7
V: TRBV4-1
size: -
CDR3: CASSQGTAASYEQYF
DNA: TGCGCCAGCAGCCAAGGGACAGCCGCTTCCTACGAGCAGTACTTC

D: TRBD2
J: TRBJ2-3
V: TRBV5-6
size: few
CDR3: CASYRLAGTDTQYF
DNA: TGTGCCAGCTACAGACTAGCGGGGACAGATACGCAGTATTTT

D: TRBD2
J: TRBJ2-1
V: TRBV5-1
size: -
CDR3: CASSLPAGGSGEQFF
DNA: TGCGCCAGCAGCTTGCCAGCGGGGGGATCGGGTGAGCAGTTCTTC

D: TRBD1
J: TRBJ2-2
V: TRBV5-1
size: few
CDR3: CASSSTGGFLDTGELFF
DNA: TGCGCCAGCAGCTCGACAGGGGGCTTTTTGGACACCGGGGAGCTGTTTTTT

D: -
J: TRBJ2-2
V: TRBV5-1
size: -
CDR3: CASRDSNTGELFF
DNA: TGCGCCAGCAGGGACAGCAACACCGGGGAGCTGTTTTTT

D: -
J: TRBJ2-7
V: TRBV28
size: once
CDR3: CATAPPGEQYF
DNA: TGTGCCACCGCCCCCCCGGGGGAGCAGTACTTC

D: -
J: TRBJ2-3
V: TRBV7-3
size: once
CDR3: CASSSSGLSTDTQYF
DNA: TGTGCCAGCAGCTCGTCGGGACTTAGCACAGATACGCAGTATTTT

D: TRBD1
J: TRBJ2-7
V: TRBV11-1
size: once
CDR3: CASSLHRGQTYEQYF
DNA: TGTGCCAGCAGCTTGCACAGGGGGCAGACCTACGAGCAGTACTTC

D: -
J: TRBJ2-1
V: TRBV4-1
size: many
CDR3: CASSQGVYNEQFF
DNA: TGCGCCAGCAGCCAAGGGGTTTACAATGAGCAGTTCTTC

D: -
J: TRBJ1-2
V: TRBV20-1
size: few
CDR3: CSAKGQGQPRF
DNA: TGCAGTGCCAAGGGTCAGGGCCAACCGCGCTTC

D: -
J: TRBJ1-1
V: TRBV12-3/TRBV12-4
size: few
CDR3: CASILGRTWNQNTEAFF
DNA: TGTGCCAGCATCTTGGGGCGCACGTGGAATCAGAACACTGAAGCTTTCTTT

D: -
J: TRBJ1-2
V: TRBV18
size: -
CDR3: CASSPGGTESYGYTF
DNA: TGTGCCAGCTCACCAGGGGGAACCGAAAGCTATGGCTACACCTTC

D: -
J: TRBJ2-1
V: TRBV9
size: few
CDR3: CASSAGEIRYNEQFF
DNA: TGTGCCAGCAGCGCGGGAGAGATACGATACAATGAGCAGTTCTTC

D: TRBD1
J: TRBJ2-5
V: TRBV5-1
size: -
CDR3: CASSLVGQGRETQYF
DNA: TGCGCCAGCAGCTTGGTAGGACAGGGTAGGGAGACCCAGTACTTC

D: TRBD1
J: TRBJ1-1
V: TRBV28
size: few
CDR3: CASSFVGQVYSEAFF
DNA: TGTGCCAGCAGTTTTGTAGGACAGGTGTATTCTGAAGCTTTCTTT

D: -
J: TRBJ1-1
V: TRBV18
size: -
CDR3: CASSRTVYDPNTEAFF
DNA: TGTGCCAGCTCACGGACAGTTTATGACCCTAATACTGAAGCTTTCTTT

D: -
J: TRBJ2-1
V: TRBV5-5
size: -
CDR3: CASSLYEIIGNEQFF
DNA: TGTGCCAGCAGTTTGTACGAGATTATCGGGAATGAGCAGTTCTTC

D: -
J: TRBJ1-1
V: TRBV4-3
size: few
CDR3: CASSQVPGATEAFF
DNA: TGCGCCAGCAGCCAAGTCCCAGGGGCGACTGAAGCTTTCTTT

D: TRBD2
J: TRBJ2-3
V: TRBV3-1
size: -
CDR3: CASSHGLALVTDTQYF
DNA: TGTGCCAGCAGCCACGGACTAGCGTTGGTCACAGATACGCAGTATTTT

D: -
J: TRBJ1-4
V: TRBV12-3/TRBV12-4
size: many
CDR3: CASSPGGSAEKLFF
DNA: TGTGCCAGCAGTCCCGGGGGGTCCGCTGAAAAACTGTTTTTT

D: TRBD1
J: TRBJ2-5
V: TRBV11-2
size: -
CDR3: CASVRTGSQETQYF
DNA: TGTGCCAGCGTGCGGACAGGATCTCAAGAGACCCAGTACTTC

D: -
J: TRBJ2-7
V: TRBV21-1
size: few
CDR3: CASSKQGAYEQYF
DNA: TGTGCCAGCAGCAAACAGGGGGCCTACGAGCAGTACTTC

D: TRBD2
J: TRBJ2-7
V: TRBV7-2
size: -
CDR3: CASSSGLAGGFYEQYF
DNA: TGTGCCAGCAGCTCCGGACTAGCGGGAGGGTTCTACGAGCAGTACTTC

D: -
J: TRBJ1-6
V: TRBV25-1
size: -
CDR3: CASSESFRGWKELNSPLHF
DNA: TGTGCCAGCAGTGAATCTTTCAGGGGCTGGAAGGAATTGAATTCACCCCTCCACTTT

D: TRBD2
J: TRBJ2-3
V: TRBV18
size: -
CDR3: CASSLTTILAGETDTQYF
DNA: TGTGCCAGCTCACTCACCACCATCTTAGCGGGAGAGACAGATACGCAGTATTTT

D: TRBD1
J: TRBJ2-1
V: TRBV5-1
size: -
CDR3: CASSLARDREQFF
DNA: TGCGCCAGCAGCTTGGCTCGGGACAGGGAGCAGTTCTTC

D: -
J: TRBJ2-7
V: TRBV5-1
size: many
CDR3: CASSADALGIYEQYF
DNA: TGCGCCAGCAGCGCGGACGCGCTGGGGATCTACGAGCAGTACTTC